This TCR beta chain was found in a study of CD8 T cells in Susac syndrome. This clonotype was seen a single time. There are 14 residues in the CDR3. V lost 7 bases and J lost 2, with 11 bases in between. Sequencing of TCR beta covered CD8+ and CD4+ T cells obtained from blood. The multiple sclerosis controls were treatment-naive patients with relapsing-remitting disease that was stable or active. Negative isolation was used for CD8+ and CD4+ T cells, and FACS enrichment was applied to TEMRA cells. When the RNA was reverse transcribed, random hexamers were used with an input of roughly 0.5 to 1 ug. TCRdb reprocessed the immunoSEQ multiplex PCR reads with MiXCR, giving one entry per CDR3 protein. The sample yields about 180,000 distinct CDR3 sequences, approximately 96% seen once.

Specimen: CD8+ T cells from PBMCs. The V gene is TRBV12-3 or TRBV12-4, the J gene TRBJ2-2; possible D gene TRBD2, 5 bases. This receptor was taken from a human donor with multiple sclerosis. The CDR3 DNA reads TGTGCCAGCATCATCAGCGGCAACACCGGGGAGCTGTTTTTT. Residues: CASIISGNTGELFF.